Presented here are 14 T cell receptor beta chains from one specimen sequenced in a study of shared clonotypes between healthy human individuals (dated by TCRdb to about 2020). Library preparation employed the immunoSEQ multiplex PCR assay. What TCRdb holds here is the immuneACCESS table cut down to in-frame rearrangements. Part of the clones is not present; checked against another copy, under half of the missing clones reflect an unresolved V gene, and the others are unexplained. This sample holds around 2,000,000 clones; about 92% were observed only once. The ten most abundant clones make up under 2% of the sample. CD8 naive samples were obtained by positive selection for CCR7 among CD45RO-negative cells, yielding a CD45RA+CCR7+ population from which TemRA cells were excluded. The sequenced sample was naive CD8+ T cells from PBMCs. The label giving this sample's cell subset or site can be read as: CD45RA+CCR7+. The source is a young man in good health. Some clones in this sample may be carry-over from other donors' samples.

This chain uses TRBV2 with TRBJ2-2; 8 nucleotides align to TRBD1. Germline values: CDR1 SNHLY, CDR2 FYNNEI. Trimming cost V 5 bases and J 8 bases; bases outside gene matches: 10. The CDR3 consists of 15 residues. The CDR3 DNA reads as TGTGCCAGCAGTAACAACCGACAGGGGAGAGGGGAGCTGTTTTTT. As protein: CASSNNRQGRGELFF. The full variable domain, in which reference TRBV2 and TRBJ2-2 provide the parts outside the CDR3, is EPEVTQTPSHQVTQMGQEVILRCVPISNHLYFYWYRQILGQKVEFLVSFYNNEISEKSEIFDDQFSVERPDGSNFTLKIRSTKLEDSAMYFCASSNNRQGRGELFFGEGSRLTVL.

The chain combines TRBV9 with TRBJ1-3, with 8 bases identical to TRBD1. The CDR3 has 17 amino acids. Trimming cost V 4 bases and J 3 bases; bases outside gene matches: 12. Germline V gene lookup returns CDR1 SGDLS and CDR2 YYNGEE. CDR3 in amino acids: CASSSGQGGLVGNTIYF. In DNA, the CDR3 is TGTGCCAGCAGCTCCGGACAGGGAGGGCTAGTTGGAAACACCATATATTTT.

This clone was detected only a few times. The rearrangement links TRBV19 to TRBJ1-5; possible D gene TRBD1, 5 bases. Trimming removed 5 bases from V and 6 bases from J, with 17 bases in between. The germline CDR1 and CDR2 sequences are LNHDA and SQIVND (reference sequence). CDR3 length: 15 residues. The CDR3 here is CASSHRGGVGQPQHF. Written as DNA, the CDR3 is TGTGCCAGTAGTCACCGTGGGGGGGTTGGTCAGCCCCAGCATTTT.

The chain employs TRBV11-1 and TRBJ2-7; TRBD2 matches at 7 bases. Germline CDR1 and CDR2: SGHAT and FQDESV (reference sequence). The CDR3 is made up of 16 amino acids. The ends lost 3 bases at V and 0 bases at J; junction bases unmatched: 8. The CDR3 spells CASSLGGSRASYEQYF. The CDR3 region has the DNA TGTGCCAGCAGCTTGGGGGGGTCGCGGGCCTCCTACGAGCAGTACTTC.

This chain's CDR3 is CASSPDKSSYNEQFF. The CDR3 region has the DNA TGTGCCAGCAGTCCAGATAAGAGCTCCTACAATGAGCAGTTCTTC. The V and J genes are TRBV27 and TRBJ2-1; D gene ambiguous. This CDR3 contains 15 residues. V was cut by 5 bases and J by 0 bases, with 11 bases left in between. Per germline, CDR1 MNHEY and CDR2 SMNVEV (reference sequence).

This sequence joins TRBV28 and TRBJ2-1, with D maybe TRBD1 (7 bases). The V end was cut by 5 bases, the J end by 4 bases, with 15 bases between. The germline CDR1 and CDR2 sequences are MDHEN and SYDVKM. This CDR3 region has 15 residues. CDR3 nucleotides: TGTGCCAGCAGTACCCGGCAGGGGGGTTACAATGAGCAGTTCTTC. Protein: CASSTRQGGYNEQFF. Full variable domain (missing parts from reference TRBV28 and TRBJ2-1): DVKVTQSSRYLVKRTGEKVFLECVQDMDHENMFWYRQDPGLGLRLIYFSYDVKMKEKGDIPEGYSVSREKKERFSLILESASTNQTSMYLCASSTRQGGYNEQFFGPGTRLTVL.

This chain uses TRBV2 with TRBJ1-1; D not certain. V lost 1 base and J lost 1, with 7 bases in between. CDR3 size: 14 residues. Germline V gene data show CDR1 as SNHLY and CDR2 as FYNNEI. The CDR3 DNA sequence: TGTGCCAGCAGTGAAGGCCCGGCGAACACTGAAGCTTTCTTT. Amino acids: CASSEGPANTEAFF.

This clone appeared a single time. This rearrangement joins TRBV10-3 to TRBJ2-1, with D possibly being TRBD2 (6 bases). Germline CDR1 ENHRY, CDR2 SYGVKD. The V gene lost 11 bases and the J gene lost 0 bases, with 14 bases spanning the gap. This CDR3 region has 14 residues. CDR3 sequence reads: CASHGLNSYNEQFF. CDR3 nucleotide sequence: TGTGCCTCCCATGGACTAAACTCCTACAATGAGCAGTTCTTC.

Notes on this clone: The same CDR3 arises from other DNA sequences in this sample as well. The J gene is TRBJ2-1, the V gene TRBV9; unclear D gene. The CDR3 is 15 amino acids. V was pared by 0 bases and J by 1 base, with 8 bases between. Germline V gene lookup returns CDR1 SGDLS and CDR2 YYNGEE. Written as DNA, the CDR3 is TGTGCCAGCAGCGTAGACGTGGGTTCCTACAATGAGCAGTTCTTC. It specifies CASSVDVGSYNEQFF.

This clone was seen a single time. This sample includes further DNA sequences coding for the same CDR3. The chain employs TRBV9 and TRBJ2-7; 11 bases match TRBD2. The CDR3 is made up of 15 amino acids. Trimming removed 0 bases from V and 4 bases from J; junction bases left unmatched: 3. From germline, CDR1 is SGDLS and CDR2 YYNGEE. CDR3 DNA: TGTGCCAGCAGCGTAGACCCTAGCGGGAGGTACGAGCAGTACTTC. This translates into CASSVDPSGRYEQYF.

The genes are TRBV5-5 and TRBJ1-2; 9 bases fit TRBD1. This CDR3 spans 12 amino acids. CDR1 and CDR2 (germline): SGHKS, YYEKEE (reference sequence). With V trimmed by 7 bases and J by 6 bases, 4 bases remained unmatched. This CDR3 reads CASRDREHGYTF. For the CDR3, the DNA is TGTGCCAGCCGGGACAGGGAACATGGCTACACCTTC.

Only one count was recorded for this clone. The chain recombines TRBV11-2 with TRBJ2-3, with 8 positions matching TRBD2. Germline V gene data show CDR1 as SGHAT and CDR2 as FQNNGV. Trimming cost V 4 bases and J 3 bases; bases outside gene matches: 9. The CDR3 is 16 residues long. CDR3 bases: TGTGCCAGCAGCTACGCGGGAGGCCCGAGGACAGATACGCAGTATTTT. Amino acid sequence: CASSYAGGPRTDTQYF.

The rearrangement uses TRBV5-1 and TRBJ2-1, with 12 bases fitting TRBD2. Per germline, CDR1 SGHRS and CDR2 YFSETQ. J was trimmed by 1 base and V by 2 bases; bases with no gene match: 4. The CDR3 extends over 17 amino acids. CDR3 sequence (DNA): TGCGCCAGCAGCTTTCCGACTAGCGGGAGTTCCTACAATGAGCAGTTCTTC. The encoded protein is CASSFPTSGSSYNEQFF.

The rearrangement uses TRBV5-5 and TRBJ1-1, with 7 positions matching TRBD1. Trimming took 4 bases from V and 2 from J; bases not matched to a gene: 17. The CDR3 is 18 residues long. Germline V gene sequence: CDR1 SGHKS, CDR2 YYEKEE (reference sequence). The CDR3, as DNA: TGTGCCAGCAGCGCTCTTCTGACAGGGTATTTCGGAAACACTGAAGCTTTCTTT. It codes for CASSALLTGYFGNTEAFF.